These 22 T cell receptor beta chains share one sample of origin, sequenced in a study of identifying expanded T cells in peripheral blood. Data came from immunoSEQ multiplex PCR; TCRdb stores just in-frame clones and leaves some out. The sample records about 100,000 clones, around nine tenths being singletons. The sample comprised blood. All receptors come from a person aged 18 to 75 in good health.

This chain connects TRBV7-9 to TRBJ2-3, with D possibly called TRBD1 or TRBD2 (8 bases each). The CDR3 extends over 16 amino acids. Germline V gene lookup returns CDR1 SEHNR and CDR2 FQNEAQ (reference sequence). Trimming stripped 5 bases from V and 7 bases from J, with 22 bases between. The CDR3 nucleotides read TGTGCCAGCAGCCGGACAGGGAGCGGGGGTACAAATACGCAGTATTTT. Translating it yields CASSRTGSGGTNTQYF.

CDR3 residues: CASINMSDEQYF. For the CDR3, the DNA is TGTGCCAGCATCAATATGAGTGACGAGCAGTACTTC. V gene TRBV2 combines with J gene TRBJ2-7; no clear D gene. The V gene lost 7 bases and the J gene lost 5 bases, with 12 bases spanning the gap. This CDR3 has 12 amino acids. From germline, CDR1 is SNHLY and CDR2 FYNNEI.

The V and J genes are TRBV4-3 and TRBJ2-2, with TRBD1 matching 7 bases. This CDR3 comprises 15 residues. V dropped 1 base and J dropped 8; count of bases not matched to a gene: 7. CDR1 is LGHNA, CDR2 YSLEER, per germline. CDR3 sequence (DNA): TGCGCCAGCAGCCAAGCCGGGACAGCACGAGGGGAGCTGTTTTTT. Translated: CASSQAGTARGELFF.

The chain combines TRBV7-8 with TRBJ1-6; possibly TRBD1 for D (6 bases). The CDR3 is 18 amino acids. Germline V gene lookup returns CDR1 SGHVS and CDR2 FQNEAQ. V was clipped by 2 bases and J by 6 bases, with 20 bases between them. For the CDR3, the DNA is TGTGCCAGCAGCTTAAGGGGGGACGGTATATTAGTTAATTCACCCCTCCACTTT. It codes for CASSLRGDGILVNSPLHF.

This rearrangement joins TRBV18 to TRBJ2-2; D may match TRBD1 or TRBD2 (5 bases each). V was trimmed by 2 bases and J by 2 bases, leaving 12 bases between them. Germline CDR1 KGHSH, CDR2 LQKENI. This CDR3 contains 16 residues. DNA of the CDR3: TGTGCCAGCTCACCAGGACAAGGGACCAACACCGGGGAGCTGTTTTTT. Amino acids: CASSPGQGTNTGELFF.

The gene calls are TRBV18 and TRBJ2-7; possibly TRBD1 for D (6 bases). CDR1 KGHSH and CDR2 LQKENI come from the germline V gene. The CDR3 totals 14 residues. The V end lost 3 bases, the J end lost 2 bases, and 11 bases lay between the germline ends. DNA for the CDR3: TGTGCCAGCTCACCCCGGGACACCGCCTACGAGCAGTACTTC. The encoded protein is CASSPRDTAYEQYF.

The chain has TRBV7-2 and TRBJ1-1; perhaps TRBD1 as D (6 bases). CDR1 and CDR2 (germline): SGHTA, FQGNSA. V lost 8 bases and J lost 1, with 11 bases in between. The CDR3 covers 13 residues. The CDR3 loop is CASGLDRNTEAFF. The CDR3 coding sequence is TGTGCCAGCGGGTTGGACAGGAACACTGAAGCTTTCTTT.

The chain recombines TRBV5-4 with TRBJ1-2; tentative D call: TRBD1 (5 bases). CDR1 SGHNT and CDR2 YYREEE come from the germline V gene (reference sequence). This CDR3 region has 13 residues. V gave up 2 bases and J gave up 7 bases, with 12 bases separating them. This chain's CDR3 is CASSFRDRGGYTF. For the CDR3, the DNA is TGTGCCAGCAGCTTCAGGGACCGCGGTGGCTACACCTTC.

The V gene is TRBV7-2, the J gene TRBJ1-2; 7 bases fit TRBD1. The germline V gene encodes CDR1 SGHTA and CDR2 FQGNSA. After removal of 4 bases from V and 3 bases from J, the junction contained 11 bases not matched to a gene. CDR3 length equals 16 residues. The DNA for the CDR3 is TGTGCCAGCAGCTCGCCTGTATACAGGGGAGACTATGGCTACACCTTC. It translates to CASSSPVYRGDYGYTF.

The gene calls are TRBV28 and TRBJ1-1; D possibly corresponds to TRBD1 (5 bases). V was cut by 6 bases and J by 5 bases, with 13 bases left in between. The germline CDR1 and CDR2 sequences are MDHEN and SYDVKM. This CDR3 comprises 13 residues. The CDR3 DNA follows: TGTGCCAGCAGCCCCGATGGGGGAACTGAAGCTTTCTTT. It is translated as CASSPDGGTEAFF.

This clone appeared once. V and J are TRBV18 and TRBJ2-1; D might be TRBD2 (5 bases). The V end was cut by 3 bases, the J end by 4 bases, with 10 bases between. Germline CDR1 KGHSH, CDR2 LQKENI. The CDR3 contains 14 residues. CDR3 region: CASSPPGSYNEQFF. DNA for the CDR3: TGTGCCAGCTCACCCCCGGGATCGTACAATGAGCAGTTCTTC.

V and J are TRBV5-4 and TRBJ2-2, with 7 bases fitting TRBD1. J gave up 2 bases and V 4 bases, and 11 bases lay outside the gene matches. The CDR3 extends over 17 amino acids. Germline-derived CDR1 and CDR2 are SGHNT and YYREEE (reference sequence). CDR3 sequence reads: CASSRGGQAANTGELFF. The DNA of the CDR3 is TGTGCCAGCAGCCGAGGCGGACAGGCCGCCAACACCGGGGAGCTGTTTTTT.

The chain is built from TRBV5-4 and TRBJ2-1, with 7 nucleotides matching TRBD2. This CDR3 comprises 17 residues. Germline V gives CDR1 SGHNT, CDR2 YYREEE (reference sequence). V shed 1 base and J 5 bases; nucleotides not matched to a gene: 12. CDR3 coding DNA: TGTGCCAGCAGCTTGCCCCCCGGAGCGGGGCGAAACAATGAGCAGTTCTTC. Translating gives CASSLPPGAGRNNEQFF. The variable domain in full, with the rest retrieved from reference TRBV5-4 and TRBJ2-1, is ETGVTQSPTHLIKTRGQQVTLRCSSQSGHNTVSWYQQALGQGPQFIFQYYREEENGRGNFPPRFSGLQFPNYSSELNVNALELDDSALYLCASSLPPGAGRNNEQFFGPGTRLTVL.

The chain combines TRBV4-3 with TRBJ2-7, with D possibly being TRBD1 (5 bases). CDR1 and CDR2 (germline): LGHNA, YSLEER. Trimming stripped 0 bases from V and 1 base from J, with 10 bases between. This CDR3 is 15 amino acids long. As DNA, the CDR3 is TGCGCCAGCAGCCAAGAGGTGACAGTATCCTACGAGCAGTACTTC. This sequence encodes CASSQEVTVSYEQYF.

The chain combines TRBV7-6 with TRBJ2-5; TRBD2 matches at 12 bases. V lost 7 bases, J lost 10 bases, and 1 base stayed unmatched. The CDR3 is 11 amino acids. The germline V gene encodes CDR1 SGHVS and CDR2 FNYEAQ. The CDR3 coding sequence is TGTGCCAGCACTAGCGGGGGGGGCCAGTACTTC. It yields the protein CASTSGGGQYF.

This chain connects TRBV2 to TRBJ2-3, with TRBD1 matching 8 bases. CDR1 and CDR2 from the germline V gene are SNHLY and FYNNEI. With 5 bases clipped from V and 3 bases from J, the junction kept 4 bases outside the gene matches. The CDR3 consists of 14 residues. CDR3 nucleotide sequence: TGTGCCAGCAGTAGCCAGGGGGCAACAGATACGCAGTATTTT. This codes for CASSSQGATDTQYF.

This chain links TRBV7-2 with TRBJ1-6; a possible D gene is TRBD1 (5 bases). This CDR3 spans 15 amino acids. Germline V gene data show CDR1 as SGHTA and CDR2 as FQGNSA. V lost 2 bases, J lost 5 bases, and 10 bases lay in between. CDR3 in amino acids: CASSLLGTHNSPLHF. For the CDR3, the DNA is TGTGCCAGCAGCTTACTGGGGACTCATAATTCACCCCTCCACTTT.

The rearrangement uses TRBV30 and TRBJ2-2; D gene ambiguous. Trimming stripped 2 bases from V and 4 bases from J, with 14 bases between. CDR1 is GTSNPN and CDR2 is SVGIG in the germline V gene (reference sequence). CDR3 size: 15 residues. The CDR3 coding sequence is TGTGCCTGGAGTCGGGCTACAGTGATCACCGGGGAGCTGTTTTTT. This encodes CAWSRATVITGELFF.

The J gene is TRBJ2-5, the V gene TRBV5-6, with D possibly matching TRBD2 (6 bases). The J call could be wrong; TRBJ2-7 is a better fit for the DNA end. CDR1 is SGHDT, CDR2 YYEEEE, per germline. There are 14 residues in the CDR3. The CDR3 reads CASSLTSPAYEQYF. The DNA of the CDR3 is TGTGCCAGCAGCTTGACTAGCCCGGCCTACGAGCAGTACTTC.

The chain joins TRBV5-6 to TRBJ1-1, with a possible D match to TRBD1 (5 bases). The CDR3 extends over 13 amino acids. V shed 5 bases and J shed 3 bases, with 11 bases lying between them. Germline loops: CDR1 SGHDT, CDR2 YYEEEE. The CDR3 loop reads CASREEGYTEAFF. In DNA form, the CDR3 reads TGTGCCAGCAGAGAGGAGGGGTACACTGAAGCTTTCTTT.

The gene calls are TRBV5-8 and TRBJ2-1; 7 bases line up with TRBD1. V lost 3 bases and J lost 3; bases outside the gene matches: 9. Per the germline V gene, CDR1 is SGHTS and CDR2 is YDEGEE. This CDR3 region has 16 residues. The CDR3 DNA reads TGTGCCAGCAGCTACGGGACAGTCGTTTTCTACAATGAGCAGTTCTTC. It is translated as CASSYGTVVFYNEQFF.

The rearrangement uses TRBV5-1 and TRBJ1-2, with 9 bases that match TRBD1. Germline values: CDR1 SGHRS, CDR2 YFSETQ. The CDR3 extends over 13 amino acids. V was pared by 3 bases and J by 5 bases, with 2 bases of the junction left unmatched. CDR3 amino acids: CASSSTGGYGYTF. Here the CDR3 DNA reads TGCGCCAGCAGCTCGACAGGGGGGTATGGCTACACCTTC.